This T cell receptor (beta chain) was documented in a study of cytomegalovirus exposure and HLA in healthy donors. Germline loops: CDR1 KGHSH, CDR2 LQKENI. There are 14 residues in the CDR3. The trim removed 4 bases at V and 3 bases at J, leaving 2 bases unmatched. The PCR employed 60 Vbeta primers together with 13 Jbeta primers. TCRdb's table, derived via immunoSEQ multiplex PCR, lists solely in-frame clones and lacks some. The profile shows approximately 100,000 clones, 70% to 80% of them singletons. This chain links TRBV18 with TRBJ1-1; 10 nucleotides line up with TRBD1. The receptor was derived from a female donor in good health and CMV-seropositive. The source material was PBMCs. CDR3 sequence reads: CASSLGTGDTEAFF. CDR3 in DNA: TGTGCCAGCTCACTAGGGACAGGGGACACTGAAGCTTTCTTT.